The rows below give T cell receptor beta chains drawn from one sample of a study of blood T cell repertoires in COVID-19. Libraries were prepared by immunoSEQ multiplex PCR; TCRdb keeps only in-frame clonotypes and omits some of them. The sample yields under 300,000 clones, 80% to 85% seen once. Sequences were obtained from PBMCs or T cells enriched from blood (not recorded which). Receptors were obtained from a man aged 45-65 years who had recovered from COVID-19. CDR3s include the opening cysteine and the closing phenylalanine or tryptophan. A D gene is named only where the DNA matches it firmly. Size is omitted from some rows. Given values are once, few, many or a class for expanded clones.

v_call,d_call,clone_size,j_call,cdr3_nt,cdr3_aa
TRBV19,-,-,TRBJ2-5,TGTGCCAGTAAGGGGAACCTCCAAGAGACCCAGTACTTC,CASKGNLQETQYF
TRBV27,TRBD1,-,TRBJ1-4,TGTGCCAGCAGTCCCCGACAGGGGGCAGGGGAAAAACTGTTTTTT,CASSPRQGAGEKLFF
TRBV9,-,-,TRBJ1-2,TGTGCCAGCAGCGTAGCCCCGACAGATTTTAACTATGGCTACACCTTC,CASSVAPTDFNYGYTF
TRBV19,-,once,TRBJ1-3,TGTGCCAGTAGTATCGGGGGGATCGGCTCGAACACCATATATTTT,CASSIGGIGSNTIYF
TRBV28,TRBD2,-,TRBJ2-7,TGTGCCAGCAGTCCCGGGACTAGCGGGAGCCGCTCCTACGAGCAGTACTTC,CASSPGTSGSRSYEQYF
TRBV11-3,-,-,TRBJ1-4,TGTGCCAGCAGCTTAGATGGTGCCGGGGGTAATGAAAAACTGTTTTTT,CASSLDGAGGNEKLFF
TRBV6-1,TRBD1,few,TRBJ2-7,TGTGCCAGCAGTGAAGGGACAGGGGGCTACGAGCAGTACTTC,CASSEGTGGYEQYF
TRBV9,-,-,TRBJ2-3,TGTGCCAGCAGCGTAGGGAGGGCAGTTCAAGATACGCAGTATTTT,CASSVGRAVQDTQYF
TRBV2,-,once,TRBJ2-2,TGTGCCAGCACCTCTCGTGGGGCTAGCGTTTGGGCCGGGGAGCTGTTTTTT,CASTSRGASVWAGELFF
TRBV6-5,-,-,TRBJ2-7,TGTGCCAGCAGTTACGGTGAGGGCTCCTACGAGCAGTACTTC,CASSYGEGSYEQYF
TRBV5-4,TRBD2,-,TRBJ2-3,TGTGCCAGCAGCCCCTCGGCGGGAGGGGAATATACGCAGTATTTT,CASSPSAGGEYTQYF
TRBV28,TRBD1,-,TRBJ2-3,TGTGCCAGCAGCCACAGGGGGCTAGTCACAGATACGCAGTATTTT,CASSHRGLVTDTQYF
TRBV5-1,TRBD1,-,TRBJ2-4,TGCGCCAGCAGCCGACAGGGGGCGAACATTCAGTACTTC,CASSRQGANIQYF
TRBV30,TRBD1,once,TRBJ1-4,TGTGCCTGGACCCCGACAGGGGGCTCGAAAAAACTGTTTTTT,CAWTPTGGSKKLFF
TRBV5-1,-,-,TRBJ1-5,TGCGCCAGCAGCTTGGCCCCCGATCAGCCCCAGCATTTT,CASSLAPDQPQHF
TRBV14,-,-,TRBJ2-7,TGTGCCAGGGAGGTAGCGATTCCACCCGGGAACGAGCAGTACTTC,CAREVAIPPGNEQYF
TRBV2,-,-,TRBJ1-6,TGTGCCAGCAGTGAAGCTAGGGGTGGCTCACCCCTCCACTTT,CASSEARGGSPLHF
TRBV15,-,-,TRBJ1-1,TGTGCCACCAGCACCCTAAGAGTAACTGAAGCTTTCTTT,CATSTLRVTEAFF
TRBV19,TRBD1,-,TRBJ2-1,TGTGCCAGTACCCCGGGACAGATGTCGAATGAGCAGTTCTTC,CASTPGQMSNEQFF
TRBV4-1,TRBD1,-,TRBJ1-3,TGCGCCAGCAGCCAAGATCCCGGACAGGCAGAGGGAAACACCATATATTTT,CASSQDPGQAEGNTIYF
TRBV27,TRBD1,-,TRBJ2-7,TGTGCCAGCAGTTTATCCCTCGGGACAGGGGGCGTCGAGCAGTACTTC,CASSLSLGTGGVEQYF
TRBV6-5,TRBD1,-,TRBJ1-5,TGTGCCAGCAGAGAGGGGGCAGGGAATCAGCCCCAGCATTTT,CASREGAGNQPQHF
TRBV5-1,TRBD2,-,TRBJ2-7,TGCGCCAGCAGCTCCCTTGCGGGGGGTTCTGCTTCCTACGAGCAGTACTTC,CASSSLAGGSASYEQYF
TRBV3-1/TRBV3-2,TRBD1,-,TRBJ2-7,TGTGCCAGCAAAGGACAGGGATCCCACGAGCAGTACTTC,CASKGQGSHEQYF
TRBV6-1,-,-,TRBJ1-5,TGTGCCAGCAGTGACCCAGGCCAGTATAGCAATCAGCCCCAGCATTTT,CASSDPGQYSNQPQHF
TRBV5-1,-,-,TRBJ2-5,TGCGCCAGCAGCTTGGCCGCGGGCATAAGTTCGGAGACCCAGTACTTC,CASSLAAGISSETQYF
TRBV19,TRBD1,-,TRBJ1-5,TGTGCCAGTAGTGACCCCCCCGGGACAGCCAATCAGCCCCAGCATTTT,CASSDPPGTANQPQHF
TRBV7-2,TRBD1,-,TRBJ2-7,TGTGCCAGCAGCCCAAACCGCTTACAGGGGAGAGAGCAGTACTTC,CASSPNRLQGREQYF
TRBV7-3,TRBD1,-,TRBJ1-4,TGTGCCAGCAGCCCGCACAGGGGAAGTGAAAAACTGTTTTTT,CASSPHRGSEKLFF
TRBV11-3,-,-,TRBJ2-3,TGTGCCAGCAGCCCGGTCCAGGGATCCACAGATACGCAGTATTTT,CASSPVQGSTDTQYF
TRBV7-6,TRBD2,-,TRBJ2-3,TGTGCCAGCAGCTTAATGCGACTAGCGGGGTCTACTAGGACAGATACGCAGTATTTT,CASSLMRLAGSTRTDTQYF
TRBV5-1,-,-,TRBJ1-2,TGCGCCAGCAGCTTGGGGGACATCCTGTATGGCTACACCTTC,CASSLGDILYGYTF
TRBV6-4,-,-,TRBJ2-1,TGTGCCAGCAGCAAACAGGATTCCTATGAGCAGTTCTTC,CASSKQDSYEQFF
TRBV2,-,-,TRBJ1-5,TGTGCCAGCACTACCGACAGGAGCAATCAGCCCCAGCATTTT,CASTTDRSNQPQHF
TRBV19,TRBD1,once,TRBJ1-5,TGTGCCAGTACCCCGACAGGGTTGAGCAATCAGCCCCAGCATTTT,CASTPTGLSNQPQHF
TRBV28,-,-,TRBJ2-4,TGTGCCAGCATCCAGGGTTCCAAAAACATTCAGTACTTC,CASIQGSKNIQYF
TRBV14,TRBD2,-,TRBJ2-7,TGTGCCAGCAGCCAAGGTTGGGGGGGGGAGCAGTACTTC,CASSQGWGGEQYF
TRBV6-5,-,-,TRBJ1-2,TGTGCCAGCAGTTATCGCCGGAGGAACTATGGCTACACCTTC,CASSYRRRNYGYTF
TRBV18,-,-,TRBJ1-5,TGTGCCAGCTCGCCACAGGGAGGATTGAATCAGCCCCAGCATTTT,CASSPQGGLNQPQHF
TRBV2,-,-,TRBJ1-2,TGTGCCAGCAGTGTCCCGGGTATGGGTGGCTACACCTTC,CASSVPGMGGYTF
TRBV9,-,-,TRBJ1-4,TGTGCCAGCAGCGCGACGGGGGGAGGCGGGGCGGAACTGTTTTTT,CASSATGGGGAELFF
TRBV30,-,-,TRBJ1-1,TGTGCCTGGACCCCCGACAGTTGGGGTGAAGCTTTCTTT,CAWTPDSWGEAFF
TRBV4-1,TRBD1,-,TRBJ1-2,TGCGCCAGCAGCCCTGGACAGGGAGGGAACTATGGCTACACCTTC,CASSPGQGGNYGYTF
TRBV5-1,TRBD1,-,TRBJ2-7,TGCGCCAGCAGCTTGGGGGACAGGGGGCAGGACGAGCAGTACTTC,CASSLGDRGQDEQYF
TRBV28,-,once,TRBJ1-6,TGTGCCAGCAGCCGAGCGGGTAATTCACCCCTCCACTTT,CASSRAGNSPLHF
TRBV25-1,-,-,TRBJ1-2,TGTGCCAGCAGTGAAGCAGGGCTCTATGGCTACACCTTC,CASSEAGLYGYTF
TRBV19,-,-,TRBJ2-5,TGTGCCAGTAGTATGCCCCTGGTCGGGAAGGATCGAGAGACCCAGTACTTC,CASSMPLVGKDRETQYF
TRBV9,TRBD1,-,TRBJ2-2,TGTGCCAGCAGTCTTGGACAGGGGACCGGGGAGCTGTTTTTT,CASSLGQGTGELFF
TRBV5-1,-,-,TRBJ1-4,TGCGCCAGCAGCCCCGGACACCTTGGGGTCTCAACTAATGAAAAACTGTTTTTT,CASSPGHLGVSTNEKLFF
TRBV11-1,TRBD2,-,TRBJ2-2,TGTGCCAGCAGCTTTGGTAGACTAGCGGACACCGGGGAGCTGTTTTTT,CASSFGRLADTGELFF
TRBV2,TRBD1,-,TRBJ1-1,TGTGCCAGCAGTGACAAACAGGGGGCCTACGGGACTGAAGCTTTCTTT,CASSDKQGAYGTEAFF
TRBV6-5,TRBD1,-,TRBJ1-6,TGTGCCAGCAGCTACCGGGGACAGGGTTCACCCCTCCACTTT,CASSYRGQGSPLHF
TRBV15,-,-,TRBJ2-2,TGTGCCACCAGCAGAGGTGGAGCGAACACCGGGGAGCTGTTTTTT,CATSRGGANTGELFF
TRBV4-3,TRBD2,-,TRBJ2-1,TGCGCCAGCAGCCAAGACGGCGGGAGAAGGGCTGAGCAGTTCTTC,CASSQDGGRRAEQFF
TRBV10-1,TRBD2,-,TRBJ2-4,TGCGCCAGCAGTGAGTGGGGGGGAGGCATTCAGTACTTC,CASSEWGGGIQYF